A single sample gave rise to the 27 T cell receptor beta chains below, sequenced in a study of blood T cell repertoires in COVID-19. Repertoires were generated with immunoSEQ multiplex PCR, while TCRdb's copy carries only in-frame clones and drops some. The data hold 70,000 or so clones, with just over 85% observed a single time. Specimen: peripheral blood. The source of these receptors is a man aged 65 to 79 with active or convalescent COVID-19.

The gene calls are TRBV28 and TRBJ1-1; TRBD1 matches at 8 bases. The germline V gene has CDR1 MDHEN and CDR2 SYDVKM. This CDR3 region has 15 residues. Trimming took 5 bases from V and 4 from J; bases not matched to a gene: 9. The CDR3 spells CASSPPDRGATEAFF. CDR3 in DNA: TGTGCCAGCAGTCCGCCAGACAGGGGCGCCACTGAAGCTTTCTTT.

CDR3 bases: TGTGCCAGCAGCACTGGGACATATACCTACGAGCAGTACTTC. Protein: CASSTGTYTYEQYF. The rearrangement uses TRBV28 and TRBJ2-7, with D perhaps TRBD1 (6 bases). The CDR3 consists of 14 residues. The germline V gene encodes CDR1 MDHEN and CDR2 SYDVKM. Trimming removed 6 bases at V and 2 bases at J, with 14 bases between.

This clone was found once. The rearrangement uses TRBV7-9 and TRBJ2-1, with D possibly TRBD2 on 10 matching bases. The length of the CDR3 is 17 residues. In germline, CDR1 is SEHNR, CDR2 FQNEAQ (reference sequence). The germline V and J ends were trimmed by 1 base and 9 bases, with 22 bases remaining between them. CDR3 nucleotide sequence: TGTGCCAGCAGCTTAGACAGGGGGCCTAGCGGGAGCGGTGAGCAGTTCTTC. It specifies CASSLDRGPSGSGEQFF.

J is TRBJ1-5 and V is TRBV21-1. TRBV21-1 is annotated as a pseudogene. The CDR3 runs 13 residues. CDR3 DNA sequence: TGTGCCAGCAGCAGAGGCGGGAGGCAGCCCCAGCATTTT. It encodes CASSRGGRQPQHF.

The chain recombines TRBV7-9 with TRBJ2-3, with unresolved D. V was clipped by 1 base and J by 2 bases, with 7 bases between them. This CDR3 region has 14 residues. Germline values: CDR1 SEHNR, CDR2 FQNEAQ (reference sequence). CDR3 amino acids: CASSLDGSTDTQYF. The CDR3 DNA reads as TGTGCCAGCAGCTTAGACGGGTCCACAGATACGCAGTATTTT.

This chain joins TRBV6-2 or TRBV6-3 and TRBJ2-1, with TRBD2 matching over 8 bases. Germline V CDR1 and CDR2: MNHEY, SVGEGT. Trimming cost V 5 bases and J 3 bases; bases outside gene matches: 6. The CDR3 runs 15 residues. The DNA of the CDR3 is TGTGCCAGCAGTAGCGGGGGAAGCCTCTACAATGAGCAGTTCTTC. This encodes CASSSGGSLYNEQFF.

The CDR3 reads CASSYSDQPQHF. The CDR3 DNA reads TGTGCCAGCAGTTACAGCGATCAGCCCCAGCATTTT. This chain uses TRBV6-2 or TRBV6-3 with TRBJ1-5; D gene uncertain. The V gene's germline CDR1 is MNHEY and CDR2 SVGEGT. The length of the CDR3 is 12 residues. V lost 2 bases to trimming and J lost 5 bases, with 4 bases between them.

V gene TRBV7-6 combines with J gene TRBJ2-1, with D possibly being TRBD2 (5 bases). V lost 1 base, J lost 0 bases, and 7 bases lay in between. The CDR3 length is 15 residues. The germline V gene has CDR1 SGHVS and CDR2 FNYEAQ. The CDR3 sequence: CASSLGTLSYNEQFF. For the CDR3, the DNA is TGTGCCAGCAGCTTAGGGACTCTCTCCTACAATGAGCAGTTCTTC.

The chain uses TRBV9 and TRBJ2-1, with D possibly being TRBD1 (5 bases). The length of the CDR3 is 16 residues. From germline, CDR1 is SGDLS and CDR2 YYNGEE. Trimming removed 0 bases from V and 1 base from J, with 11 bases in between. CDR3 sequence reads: CASSVEGASSYNEQFF. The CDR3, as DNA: TGTGCCAGCAGCGTAGAAGGGGCCTCTTCCTACAATGAGCAGTTCTTC. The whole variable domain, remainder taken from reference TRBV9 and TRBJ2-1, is DSGVTQTPKHLITATGQRVTLRCSPRSGDLSVYWYQQSLDQGLQFLIQYYNGEERAKGNILERFSAQQFPDLHSELNLSSLELGDSALYFCASSVEGASSYNEQFFGPGTRLTVL.

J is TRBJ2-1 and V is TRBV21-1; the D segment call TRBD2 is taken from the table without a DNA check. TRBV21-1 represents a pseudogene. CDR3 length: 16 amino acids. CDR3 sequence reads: CASSKARASSYNEQFF. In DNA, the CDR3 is TGTGCCAGCAGCAAAGCGAGAGCGAGCTCCTACAATGAGCAGTTCTTC.

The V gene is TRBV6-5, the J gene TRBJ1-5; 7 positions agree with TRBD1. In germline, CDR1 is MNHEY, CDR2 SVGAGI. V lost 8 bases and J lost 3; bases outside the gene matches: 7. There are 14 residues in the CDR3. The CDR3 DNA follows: TGTGCCAGCGTAACAGGGGCACTCAATCAGCCCCAGCATTTT. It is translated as CASVTGALNQPQHF.

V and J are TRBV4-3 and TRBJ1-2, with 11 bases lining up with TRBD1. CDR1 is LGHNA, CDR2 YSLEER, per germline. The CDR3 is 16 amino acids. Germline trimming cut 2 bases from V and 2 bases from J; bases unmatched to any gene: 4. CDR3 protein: CASSQIGQGANYGYTF. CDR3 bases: TGCGCCAGCAGCCAAATAGGACAGGGGGCGAACTATGGCTACACCTTC.

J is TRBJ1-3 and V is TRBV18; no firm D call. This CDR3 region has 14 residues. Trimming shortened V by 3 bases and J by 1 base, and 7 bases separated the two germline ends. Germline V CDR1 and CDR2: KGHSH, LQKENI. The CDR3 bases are TGTGCCAGCTCACCCGCGGGATCTGGAAACACCATATATTTT. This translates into CASSPAGSGNTIYF.

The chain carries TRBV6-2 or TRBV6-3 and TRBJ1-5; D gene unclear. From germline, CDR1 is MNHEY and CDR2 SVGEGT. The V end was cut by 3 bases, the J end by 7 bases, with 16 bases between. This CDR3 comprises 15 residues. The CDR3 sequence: CASSYRFQEGQPQHF. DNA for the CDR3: TGTGCCAGCAGTTATCGTTTTCAGGAGGGACAGCCCCAGCATTTT.

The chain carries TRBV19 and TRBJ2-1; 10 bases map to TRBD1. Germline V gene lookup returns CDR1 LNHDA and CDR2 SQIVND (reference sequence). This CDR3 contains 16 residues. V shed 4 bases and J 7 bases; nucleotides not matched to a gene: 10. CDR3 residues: CASSTRPGQGKNEQFF. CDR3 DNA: TGTGCCAGTAGTACCCGACCGGGACAGGGGAAAAATGAGCAGTTCTTC.

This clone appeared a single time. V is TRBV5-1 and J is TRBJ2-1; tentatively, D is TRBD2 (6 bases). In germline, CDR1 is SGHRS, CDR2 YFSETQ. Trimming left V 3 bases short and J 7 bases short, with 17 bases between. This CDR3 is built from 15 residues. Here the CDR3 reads CASSYSGERTNEQFF. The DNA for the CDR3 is TGCGCCAGCAGCTACTCGGGAGAACGAACGAATGAGCAGTTCTTC.

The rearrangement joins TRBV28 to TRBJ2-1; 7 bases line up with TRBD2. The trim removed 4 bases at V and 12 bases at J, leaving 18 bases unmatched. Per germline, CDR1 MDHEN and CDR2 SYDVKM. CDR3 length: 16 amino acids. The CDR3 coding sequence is TGTGCCAGCAGTTCCTCTCGCCTAGCGGTCACAATGAGGCAGTTCTTC. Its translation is CASSSSRLAVTMRQFF.

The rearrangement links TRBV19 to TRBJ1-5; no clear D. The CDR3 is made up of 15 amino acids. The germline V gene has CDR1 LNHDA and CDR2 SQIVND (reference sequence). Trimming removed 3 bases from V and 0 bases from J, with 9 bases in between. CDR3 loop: CASSIALVSNQPQHF. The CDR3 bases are TGTGCCAGTAGTATCGCTTTAGTTAGCAATCAGCCCCAGCATTTT.

This CDR3 reads CASSPSGLIGAGSPLHF. The CDR3 DNA reads TGTGCCAGCAGCCCGTCGGGCCTTATTGGGGCTGGTTCACCCCTCCACTTT. The chain couples TRBV4-2 to TRBJ1-6; a possible D gene is TRBD1 (5 bases). The length of the CDR3 is 17 residues. With 4 bases removed from V and 9 bases from J, the gap between germline ends came to 22 bases. Germline V gene lookup returns CDR1 LGHNA and CDR2 YNFKEQ.

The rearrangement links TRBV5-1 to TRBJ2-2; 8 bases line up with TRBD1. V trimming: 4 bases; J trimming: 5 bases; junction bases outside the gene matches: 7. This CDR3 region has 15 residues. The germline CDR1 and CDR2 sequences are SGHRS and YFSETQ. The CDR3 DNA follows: TGCGCCAGCAGCCCCGGACAGGGATGGACCGGGGAGCTGTTTTTT. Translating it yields CASSPGQGWTGELFF. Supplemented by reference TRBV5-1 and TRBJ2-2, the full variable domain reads KAGVTQTPRYLIKTRGQQVTLSCSPISGHRSVSWYQQTPGQGLQFLFEYFSETQRNKGNFPGRFSGRQFSNSRSEMNVSTLELGDSALYLCASSPGQGWTGELFFGEGSRLTVL.

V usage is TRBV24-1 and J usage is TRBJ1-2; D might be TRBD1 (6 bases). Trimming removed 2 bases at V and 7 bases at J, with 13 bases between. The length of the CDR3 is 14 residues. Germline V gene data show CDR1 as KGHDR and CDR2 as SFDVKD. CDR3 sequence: CATSDSGGAPGYTF. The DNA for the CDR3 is TGTGCCACCAGTGATTCTGGGGGGGCGCCTGGCTACACCTTC.

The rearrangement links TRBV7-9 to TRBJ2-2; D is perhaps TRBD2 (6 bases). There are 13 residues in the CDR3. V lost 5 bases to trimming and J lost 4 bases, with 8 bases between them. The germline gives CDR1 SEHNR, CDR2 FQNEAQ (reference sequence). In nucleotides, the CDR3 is TGTGCCAGCAGCCGGGGAGGCACCGGGGAGCTGTTTTTT. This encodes CASSRGGTGELFF.

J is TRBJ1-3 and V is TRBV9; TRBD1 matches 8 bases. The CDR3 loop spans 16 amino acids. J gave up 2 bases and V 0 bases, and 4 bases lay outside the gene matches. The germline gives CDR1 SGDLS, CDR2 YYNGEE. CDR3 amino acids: CASSVEQGAAGNTIYF. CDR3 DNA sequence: TGTGCCAGCAGCGTAGAGCAGGGGGCGGCTGGAAACACCATATATTTT. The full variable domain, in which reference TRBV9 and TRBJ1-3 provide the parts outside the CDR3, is DSGVTQTPKHLITATGQRVTLRCSPRSGDLSVYWYQQSLDQGLQFLIQYYNGEERAKGNILERFSAQQFPDLHSELNLSSLELGDSALYFCASSVEQGAAGNTIYFGEGSWLTVV.

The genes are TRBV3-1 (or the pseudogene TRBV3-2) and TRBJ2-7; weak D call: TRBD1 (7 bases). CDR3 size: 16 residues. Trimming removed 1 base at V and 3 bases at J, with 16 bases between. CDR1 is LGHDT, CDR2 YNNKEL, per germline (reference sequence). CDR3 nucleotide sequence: TGTGCCAGCAGCCAAGGAGGGGGGACAGTTCTCTACGAGCAGTACTTC. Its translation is CASSQGGGTVLYEQYF.

The CDR3 spells CAISESRTSENYEQYF. The CDR3 DNA is TGTGCCATCAGTGAGTCCAGGACTAGCGAGAATTACGAGCAGTACTTC. The chain uses TRBV10-3 and TRBJ2-7; TRBD2 agrees at 9 bases. CDR1 ENHRY and CDR2 SYGVKD come from the germline V gene. V lost 0 bases to trimming and J lost 4 bases; unmatched junction nucleotides: 7. This CDR3 region has 16 residues.

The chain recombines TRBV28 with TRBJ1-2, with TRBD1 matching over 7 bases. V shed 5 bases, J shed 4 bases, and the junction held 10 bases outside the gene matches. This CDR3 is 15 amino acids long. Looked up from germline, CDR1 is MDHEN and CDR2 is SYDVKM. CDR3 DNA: TGTGCCAGCAGTCTAGCAATGACAGGGTTCTATGGCTACACCTTC. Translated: CASSLAMTGFYGYTF.

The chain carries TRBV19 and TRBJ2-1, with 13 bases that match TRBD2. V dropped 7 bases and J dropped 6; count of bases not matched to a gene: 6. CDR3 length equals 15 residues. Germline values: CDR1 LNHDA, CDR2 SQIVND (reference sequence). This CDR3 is CASTLGLAGVNEQFF. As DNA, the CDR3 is TGTGCCAGTACTCTAGGACTAGCGGGAGTCAATGAGCAGTTCTTC.